This is a list of T cell receptor beta chains from one sample in a study of cytomegalovirus exposure and HLA in healthy donors. Assay used: immunoSEQ multiplex PCR; TCRdb lists only in-frame clones, some missing. The table has about 93,000 clones, over 60% seen once. The sequenced sample consisted of PBMCs. The receptors derive from a boy between 10 and 17 years old in good health and CMV-seropositive. The CDR3 runs from the conserved cysteine through the conserved F or W. Each record gives: CDR3 DNA, CDR3 protein, V gene, D gene, J gene, clone size. The D gene is left open where the match is weak. Size is omitted from some rows. Given values are once, few, many or a class for expanded clones.

CDR3nt: TGTGCCAGCATCATCGGTCGGGGTGGTCAGCCCCAGCATTTT; CDR3aa: CASIIGRGGQPQHF; v_gene: TRBV21-1; d_gene: NA; j_gene: TRBJ1-5; abundance: NA
CDR3nt: TGTGCCACCAGCAGGACTTTTAATGAAAAACTGTTTTTT; CDR3aa: CATSRTFNEKLFF; v_gene: TRBV15; d_gene: NA; j_gene: TRBJ1-4; abundance: few
CDR3nt: TGTGCCAGTAGTACTGCCTGGGCTAGCGGGGGGGCCAATGAGCAGTTCTTC; CDR3aa: CASSTAWASGGANEQFF; v_gene: TRBV19; d_gene: TRBD2; j_gene: TRBJ2-1; abundance: few
CDR3nt: TGTGCCAGCAGCCTTATACACCGGACTCATATAAACACTGAAGCTTTCTTT; CDR3aa: CASSLIHRTHINTEAFF; v_gene: TRBV9; d_gene: NA; j_gene: TRBJ1-1; abundance: NA
CDR3nt: TGTGCCAGCAGTGAGTGGACAGGGTACGGAAACACCATATATTTT; CDR3aa: CASSEWTGYGNTIYF; v_gene: TRBV2; d_gene: TRBD1; j_gene: TRBJ1-3; abundance: NA
CDR3nt: TGTGCCAGCAGCTACGGGGGGTCTCTTCAGCCCCAGCATTTT; CDR3aa: CASSYGGSLQPQHF; v_gene: TRBV7-9; d_gene: NA; j_gene: TRBJ1-5; abundance: NA
CDR3nt: TGTGCAAGTCGCTCAGCTAGGTCAGACCCGAACGGGACCGGAGGGACCGGGGAGCTGTTTTTT; CDR3aa: CASRSARSDPNGTGGTGELFF; v_gene: TRBV12-2; d_gene: NA; j_gene: TRBJ2-2; abundance: NA
CDR3nt: TGCGCCAGCAGCCTGGACAGGAACACTGAAGCTTTCTTT; CDR3aa: CASSLDRNTEAFF; v_gene: TRBV5-1; d_gene: NA; j_gene: TRBJ1-1; abundance: NA
CDR3nt: TGCGCCAGCAGCTACTCCGGGACTAGCGGGGGCATCGACAATGAGCAGTTCTTC; CDR3aa: CASSYSGTSGGIDNEQFF; v_gene: TRBV5-1; d_gene: TRBD2; j_gene: TRBJ2-1; abundance: NA
CDR3nt: TGTGCCAGTAGTAGATCCGGGACCTACGAGCAGTACTTC; CDR3aa: CASSRSGTYEQYF; v_gene: TRBV19; d_gene: NA; j_gene: TRBJ2-7; abundance: NA
CDR3nt: TGCGCCAGCACCCGAGGACAGGGGATTAATTCACCCCTCCACTTT; CDR3aa: CASTRGQGINSPLHF; v_gene: TRBV10-2; d_gene: TRBD1; j_gene: TRBJ1-6; abundance: NA
CDR3nt: TGTGCCAGCAGTGAATTAGGGGGCAACCAGCCCCAGCATTTT; CDR3aa: CASSELGGNQPQHF; v_gene: TRBV2; d_gene: TRBD1; j_gene: TRBJ1-5; abundance: few
CDR3nt: TGTGCTAGCAGCCGGGACAGGGGATACGAGCAGTACTTC; CDR3aa: CASSRDRGYEQYF; v_gene: TRBV7-7; d_gene: TRBD1; j_gene: TRBJ2-7; abundance: NA
CDR3nt: TGTGCCTGGAGTGTTGGAGGGGCGCTGAACACCATATATTTT; CDR3aa: CAWSVGGALNTIYF; v_gene: TRBV30; d_gene: NA; j_gene: TRBJ1-3; abundance: NA
CDR3nt: TGTGCCAGCAGCAACATCTCGGGGAACACTGAAGCTTTCTTT; CDR3aa: CASSNISGNTEAFF; v_gene: TRBV21-1; d_gene: NA; j_gene: TRBJ1-1; abundance: few
CDR3nt: TGTGCCTGGAGTCCGGCGGGGGGGGTCGGCTACCCCTTC; CDR3aa: CAWSPAGGVGYPF; v_gene: TRBV30; d_gene: NA; j_gene: TRBJ1-2; abundance: NA
CDR3nt: TGTGCCAGTAGTACCCGGGACAGGGGGATAACCTACAATGAGCAGTTCTTC; CDR3aa: CASSTRDRGITYNEQFF; v_gene: TRBV19; d_gene: TRBD1; j_gene: TRBJ2-1; abundance: NA
CDR3nt: TGTGCCAGCAGCTTGGAGGAGAGTTCACCCCTCCACTTT; CDR3aa: CASSLEESSPLHF; v_gene: TRBV5-4; d_gene: NA; j_gene: TRBJ1-6; abundance: NA
CDR3nt: TGTGCCAGTAGTACTTTAGCGGGAGGCTCCTACAATGAGCAGTTCTTC; CDR3aa: CASSTLAGGSYNEQFF; v_gene: TRBV19; d_gene: TRBD2; j_gene: TRBJ2-1; abundance: NA
CDR3nt: TGTGCCAGCAGTGAGGCAGGCAGCACAGATACGCAGTATTTT; CDR3aa: CASSEAGSTDTQYF; v_gene: TRBV25-1; d_gene: NA; j_gene: TRBJ2-3; abundance: NA
CDR3nt: TGTGCCAGTAGTATGGAGGTGGGTGAGGAAGAGACCCAGTACTTC; CDR3aa: CASSMEVGEEETQYF; v_gene: TRBV19; d_gene: NA; j_gene: TRBJ2-5; abundance: NA
CDR3nt: TGTGCCTGGAGTTACCGACAGAATGGCTACACCTTC; CDR3aa: CAWSYRQNGYTF; v_gene: TRBV30; d_gene: NA; j_gene: TRBJ1-2; abundance: NA
CDR3nt: TGTGCCAGCAGTTCCTTCCGAACATACCCTGAAGCTTTCTTT; CDR3aa: CASSSFRTYPEAFF; v_gene: TRBV27; d_gene: NA; j_gene: TRBJ1-1; abundance: NA
CDR3nt: TGCGCCAGCAGGGGGGGACTAGCGGACTCTAGCACAGATACGCAGTATTTT; CDR3aa: CASRGGLADSSTDTQYF; v_gene: TRBV5-1; d_gene: TRBD2; j_gene: TRBJ2-3; abundance: NA
CDR3nt: TGTGCCAGCGGACTAGCTTTCTTT; CDR3aa: CASGLAFF; v_gene: TRBV6-6; d_gene: NA; j_gene: TRBJ1-1; abundance: NA
CDR3nt: TGTGCCAGTAGTATAGATGTGAGGATCTCCTACGAGCAGTACTTC; CDR3aa: CASSIDVRISYEQYF; v_gene: TRBV19; d_gene: NA; j_gene: TRBJ2-7; abundance: NA